This is a list of T cell receptor beta chains from one sample in a study of shared clonotypes between healthy human individuals. Measured with immunoSEQ multiplex PCR; TCRdb has only the in-frame clones, and not every one. In the table there are under 2,500,000 clones, roughly 95% of which are singletons. Specimen: naive CD4+ T cells sorted from blood. All receptors derive from a man aged 18-30 years in good health. The CDR3 runs from the conserved cysteine through the conserved F or W. D genes are given only for firm matches. Some rows have no size entry. The others give once, few or many, or a class for an expanded clone.

j_call v_call d_call clone_size cdr3_aa
TRBJ1-1 TRBV27 . . CASSFGILTEAFF
TRBJ1-1 TRBV6-6 TRBD1 . CASDTGQGLNTEAFF
TRBJ1-3 TRBV19 . . CASSTTFSGNTIYF
TRBJ2-3 TRBV12-5 . . CASGPGTSTDTQYF
TRBJ2-7 TRBV30 . . CAWGGTYEQYF
TRBJ1-1 TRBV30 . once CAWSPTGNTEAFF
TRBJ2-3 TRBV11-2 . . CASSLDRGGPPDTQYF
TRBJ2-1 TRBV7-9 . . CASSLLGGDQFF
TRBJ1-1 TRBV7-2 . . CASSLGGVNTEAFF
TRBJ2-7 TRBV30 . . CAWSVGGDSYEQYF
TRBJ2-5 TRBV5-1 . . CASSREGGLSKETQYF
TRBJ1-5 TRBV6-1 TRBD1 . CASTWTGGGQPQHF
TRBJ2-3 TRBV9 . . CASSAVLGPTDTQYF
TRBJ2-5 TRBV7-9 . . CASSLDGLRLRETQYF
TRBJ2-5 TRBV18 . . CASSPPVLETQYF
TRBJ2-3 TRBV19 TRBD1 . CASSVTGGFTDTQYF
TRBJ1-2 TRBV5-1 . . CASSLVVAYGYTF
TRBJ1-4 TRBV27 TRBD1 . CASSLEGQGNEKLFF
TRBJ1-6 TRBV7-3 . once CASSTVPLSSPLHF
TRBJ1-2 TRBV6-1 TRBD1 . CASSEMGDRAGYTF
TRBJ2-1 TRBV5-6 . . CASSSRANEQFF
TRBJ2-7 TRBV5-3 TRBD2 . CARNIRTSGGLEQYF
TRBJ2-7 TRBV6-5 . . CASSSGRVSSYEQYF
TRBJ2-3 TRBV29-1 TRBD2 . CSVEDWASGGSDTQYF
TRBJ2-7 TRBV5-1 TRBD1 . CASSFTTGGSAEQYF
TRBJ2-6 TRBV5-1 . . CASSLFGAGANVLTF
TRBJ2-7 TRBV30 TRBD2 . CAGGGTSYEQYF
TRBJ2-1 TRBV2 . . CASSEDRFSYNEQFF
TRBJ2-1 TRBV7-9 TRBD1 . CASSSWTGNNEQFF
TRBJ2-7 TRBV7-9 TRBD1 . CASSALGQGAEEQYF
TRBJ2-7 TRBV20-1 . . CSASGGGEQYF
TRBJ1-2 TRBV16 . . CASSPTSGGQPGYTF
TRBJ1-1 TRBV21-1 . . CASSLYTDRVGNTEAFF
TRBJ2-7 TRBV10-1 TRBD2 . CATPWERGASYEQYF
TRBJ2-7 TRBV5-1 . . CASSSGGYEQYF
TRBJ2-7 TRBV7-9 TRBD1 . CASSPPGQKIYEQYF
TRBJ2-1 TRBV5-1 TRBD2 . CASSLPVPRTSGRTYNEQFF
TRBJ1-2 TRBV7-2 TRBD1 . CASSPRQGAEDGYTF
TRBJ2-3 TRBV5-1 TRBD2 once CASSSGLAGDTQYF
TRBJ2-3 TRBV6-1 . . CASSFQGPDTQYF
TRBJ1-4 TRBV13 . . CASSAYETGTNEKLFF
TRBJ2-3 TRBV2 TRBD2 . CASSLGRGGRSLTDTQYF
TRBJ2-5 TRBV6-6 . . CASIRREQETQYF
TRBJ2-1 TRBV27 TRBD1 once CASQTGIPYNEQFF
TRBJ1-1 TRBV15 TRBD1 . CATSRDQTGWTEAFF
TRBJ2-2 TRBV2 TRBD2 . CATAGLAGALNTGELFF
TRBJ2-3 TRBV7-9 TRBD2 . CASSPRWREGGDTQYF
TRBJ1-2 TRBV7-2 TRBD1 . CASSDRVAYGYTF
TRBJ2-7 TRBV7-2 TRBD1 . CASSLDLRGQGRRAYEQYF
TRBJ1-3 TRBV10-2 . . CASSGQSGNTIYF
TRBJ1-1 TRBV7-9 . . CASSNTGRNTEAFF